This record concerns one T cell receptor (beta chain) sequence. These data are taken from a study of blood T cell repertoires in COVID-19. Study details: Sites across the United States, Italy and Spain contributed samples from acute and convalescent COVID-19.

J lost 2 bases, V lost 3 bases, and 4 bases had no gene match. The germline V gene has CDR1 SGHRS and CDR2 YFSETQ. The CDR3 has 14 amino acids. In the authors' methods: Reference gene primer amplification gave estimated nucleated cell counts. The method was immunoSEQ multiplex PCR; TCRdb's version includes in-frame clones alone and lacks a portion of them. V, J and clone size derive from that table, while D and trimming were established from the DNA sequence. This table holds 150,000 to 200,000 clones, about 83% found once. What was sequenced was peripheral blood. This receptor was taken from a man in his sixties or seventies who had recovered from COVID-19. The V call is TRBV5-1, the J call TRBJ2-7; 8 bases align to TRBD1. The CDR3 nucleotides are TGCGCCAGCAGCTCCAAGACAGGGGCCTACGAGCAGTACTTC. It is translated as CASSSKTGAYEQYF.